The 28 T cell receptor beta chains given below trace back to one sample, sequenced in a study of blood T cells in healthy people across ages. With a J-beta primer mix and a sample-barcoded 5' primer, a second PCR ran about 7 to 11 cycles. Each CDR3 protein is one row after TCRdb ran MiXCR on the 5' RACE reads. The sample has some 880,000 distinct CDR3 sequences, under 40% seen once. The sample was blood. These receptors were taken from a man between 18 and 35 years old in good health.

This clonotype was counted between two and nine times. The rearrangement joins TRBV5-1 to TRBJ2-7, with D maybe TRBD2 (6 bases). The V end was cut by 4 bases, the J end by 1 base, with 18 bases between. This CDR3 region has 16 residues. Germline V lookup: CDR1 SGHRS, CDR2 YFSETQ. The DNA for the CDR3 is TGCGCCAGCAGCCCCCAGCGGGCTACCATATCCTACGAGCAGTACTTC. Translating it yields CASSPQRATISYEQYF.

This clonotype was detected only a few times. The CDR3: CASSVGNTPDTQYF. The CDR3 nucleotides are TGTGCCAGCAGTGTTGGGAACACGCCAGATACGCAGTATTTT. The chain employs TRBV2 and TRBJ2-3; no definite D call. The V end lost 4 bases, the J end lost 4 bases, and 12 bases lay between the germline ends. CDR3 length equals 14 residues. CDR1 and CDR2 from the germline V gene are SNHLY and FYNNEI.

This clonotype was seen a handful of times. The chain is built from TRBV29-1 and TRBJ1-4; a weak D match, TRBD1 (6 bases). V lost 4 bases to trimming and J lost 7 bases, with 13 bases between them. The CDR3 consists of 13 residues. Germline loops: CDR1 SQVTM, CDR2 ANQGSEA. CDR3 protein: CSVGQGRTEKLFF. Written as DNA, the CDR3 is TGCAGCGTTGGGCAGGGGCGGACTGAAAAACTGTTTTTT. The variable domain in full, with the rest retrieved from reference TRBV29-1 and TRBJ1-4, is SAVISQKPSRDICQRGTSLTIQCQVDSQVTMMFWYRQQPGQSLTLIATANQGSEATYESGFVIDKFPISRPNLTFSTLTVSNMSPEDSSIYLCSVGQGRTEKLFFGSGTQLSVL.

V usage is TRBV7-9 and J usage is TRBJ2-3; weak D call: TRBD2 (6 bases). CDR3 size: 14 residues. Trimming took 6 bases from V and 6 from J, leaving 16 bases between them. The germline gives CDR1 SEHNR, CDR2 FQNEAQ (reference sequence). The CDR3 nucleotides are TGTGCCAGCAGTACCGAGGGAGGAGGGGATACGCAGTATTTT. As protein: CASSTEGGGDTQYF.

This clonotype occurred a few times. The genes are TRBV9 and TRBJ1-1; D remains ambiguous. V was clipped by 4 bases and J by 1 base, with 8 bases between them. The CDR3 contains 13 residues. Germline V gives CDR1 SGDLS, CDR2 YYNGEE. The CDR3 sequence: CASSSASNTEAFF. The CDR3 region has the DNA TGTGCCAGCAGCTCCGCATCGAACACTGAAGCTTTCTTT.

In its sample, this clonotype was seen a few times. This chain joins TRBV29-1 and TRBJ1-1; weak D call: TRBD1 (6 bases). The length of the CDR3 is 14 residues. CDR1 and CDR2 from the germline V gene are SQVTM and ANQGSEA. The germline V and J ends were trimmed by 4 bases and 4 bases, with 16 bases remaining between them. CDR3 loop: CSVVGATGLTEAFF. DNA of the CDR3: TGCAGCGTTGTCGGGGCCACAGGGCTCACTGAAGCTTTCTTT.

In this sample, this clonotype turned up many times. The J gene is TRBJ2-7, the V gene TRBV5-1; tentatively, D is TRBD1 or TRBD2 (5 bases each). The CDR3 spans 13 residues. Trimming shortened V by 5 bases and J by 4 bases, and 13 bases separated the two germline ends. The germline gives CDR1 SGHRS, CDR2 YFSETQ. This CDR3 reads CASSSGTEYEQYF. CDR3 coding DNA: TGCGCCAGCAGTTCCGGGACCGAGTACGAGCAGTACTTC.

This clonotype was observed many times. The J gene is TRBJ2-1, the V gene TRBV5-1, with TRBD2 as a possible D gene (5 bases). CDR1 is SGHRS, CDR2 YFSETQ, per germline. This CDR3 has 18 residues. V dropped 0 bases and J dropped 0 bases, with 16 bases sitting between them. CDR3 in amino acids: CASSLAGVLGSSYNEQFF. Here the CDR3 DNA reads TGCGCCAGCAGCTTGGCCGGAGTGCTGGGGAGCTCCTACAATGAGCAGTTCTTC.

The chain uses TRBV4-1 and TRBJ2-5; 15 bases fit TRBD2. Trimming at V came to 2 bases and at J to 11 bases, leaving 21 bases not matched to a gene. The CDR3 contains 20 residues. Germline V gene data show CDR1 as MGHRA and CDR2 as YSYEKL. DNA for the CDR3: TGCGCCAGCAGCCAATTTCCCCGGACTAGCGGGGGGGTTACGTCCCATGAGCAGTACTTC. This codes for CASSQFPRTSGGVTSHEQYF.

This clonotype has just a few counts. This chain uses TRBV20-1 with TRBJ1-6, with D perhaps TRBD1 (5 bases). Germline values: CDR1 DFQATT, CDR2 SNEGSKA (reference sequence). V dropped 6 bases and J dropped 9 bases, with 24 bases sitting between them. CDR3 size: 16 residues. CDR3 sequence: CSASPFGAKGSSPLHF. The CDR3 DNA reads TGCAGTGCGAGTCCCTTTGGGGCCAAAGGGTCTTCACCCCTCCACTTT.

This clonotype was detected once. A read error is possible here, since a much larger clone lies one base away. The gene calls are TRBV12-3 or TRBV12-4 and TRBJ2-4; 9 positions agree with TRBD2. Trimming cost V 6 bases and J 13 bases; bases outside gene matches: 13. The CDR3 length is 14 residues. CDR3 in amino acids: CASRQPGLASEQYF. The CDR3 DNA reads TGTGCCAGCAGGCAACCGGGACTAGCTTCTGAGCAGTACTTC.

J is TRBJ2-2 and V is TRBV10-3; the match to TRBD1 covers 9 bases. V gave up 3 bases and J gave up 1 base; unmatched junction bases: 3. The CDR3 runs 16 residues. Germline V gene lookup returns CDR1 ENHRY and CDR2 SYGVKD. The CDR3, as DNA: TGTGCCATCAGTGAAAGGACAGGGGTGAACACCGGGGAGCTGTTTTTT. It is translated as CAISERTGVNTGELFF.

V and J are TRBV20-1 and TRBJ2-1; tentatively, D is TRBD1 or TRBD2 (5 bases each). V dropped 8 bases and J dropped 13 bases, with 15 bases sitting between them. Germline assignment: CDR1 DFQATT and CDR2 SNEGSKA (reference sequence). The CDR3 spans 10 residues. The CDR3 coding sequence is TGCAGTACTCTAGGGGAGACCCAGTTCTTC. This codes for CSTLGETQFF.

There are many counts of this clonotype. The genes are TRBV5-1 and TRBJ2-3; 8 bases are a match to TRBD1. V gave up 4 bases and J gave up 11 bases; unmatched junction bases: 12. CDR3 size: 14 residues. The germline V gene encodes CDR1 SGHRS and CDR2 YFSETQ. CDR3 region: CASSLGQGTRKQYF. The CDR3, as DNA: TGCGCCAGCAGCCTTGGACAGGGAACTCGCAAGCAGTATTTT.

This chain uses TRBV12-3 or TRBV12-4 with TRBJ2-5, with 8 bases matching TRBD2. V shed 6 bases, J shed 11 bases, and the junction held 11 bases outside the gene matches. The CDR3 extends over 13 amino acids. Written as DNA, the CDR3 is TGTGCCAGCAGGGACCCTAGCGGGCCGATTCAGTACTTC. This gives the protein CASRDPSGPIQYF.

The table lists this clonotype with a few counts. J is TRBJ1-1 and V is TRBV4-1; 12 positions match TRBD1. This CDR3 comprises 18 residues. J was trimmed by 1 base and V by 2 bases; bases with no gene match: 8. In germline, CDR1 is MGHRA, CDR2 YSYEKL. The CDR3 loop is CASSQPGGTGGTNTEAFF. Here the CDR3 DNA reads TGCGCCAGCAGCCAACCTGGAGGGACAGGGGGCACGAACACTGAAGCTTTCTTT.

The chain carries TRBV5-6 and TRBJ2-5; the D call may be TRBD1 or TRBD2 (5 bases each). The CDR3 is made up of 17 amino acids. The germline V gene has CDR1 SGHDT and CDR2 YYEEEE. The ends were cut back, 0 bases at V and 11 bases at J, with 26 bases in the middle. CDR3 nucleotide sequence: TGTGCCAGCAGCTTGGGTCGGGGCAGGACCATCAAGGATGAGCAGTACTTC. Translating it yields CASSLGRGRTIKDEQYF.

There are many counts of this clonotype. The rearrangement links TRBV12-3 or TRBV12-4 to TRBJ2-7, with D possibly being TRBD1 or TRBD2 (6 bases each). This CDR3 region has 14 residues. V shed 6 bases and J shed 2 bases, with 14 bases lying between them. The CDR3 bases are TGTGCCAGCAGCCCAAGTGGGGGGCCCTACGAGCAGTACTTC. It encodes CASSPSGGPYEQYF.

The chain is built from TRBV27 and TRBJ2-7; the match to TRBD1 covers 9 bases. Germline trimming cut 3 bases from V and 3 bases from J; bases unmatched to any gene: 6. Germline V gene sequence: CDR1 MNHEY, CDR2 SMNVEV (reference sequence). This CDR3 spans 15 amino acids. The CDR3 sequence: CASSFQGQGVYEQYF. The CDR3, as DNA: TGTGCCAGCAGTTTCCAGGGACAGGGAGTCTACGAGCAGTACTTC.

This clonotype was recorded at least ten times. The rearrangement joins TRBV6-2 or TRBV6-3 to TRBJ2-1, with TRBD1 as a possible D gene (5 bases). The CDR3 has 14 residues. V was cut by 7 bases and J by 4 bases, with 14 bases left in between. Germline assignment: CDR1 MNHEY and CDR2 SVGEGT. The CDR3 region has the DNA TGTGCCAGCACCCCAGGGTTGGGGTACAATGAGCAGTTCTTC. As protein: CASTPGLGYNEQFF.

This rearrangement joins TRBV20-1 to TRBJ2-1, with D possibly TRBD2 on 6 matching bases. The better agreement between TRBJ2-7 and the DNA end casts doubt on the J call. CDR3 length: 14 residues. Per germline, CDR1 DFQATT and CDR2 SNEGSKA (reference sequence). CDR3 sequence (DNA): TGCAGTGTCGTCCTAGCGAGGGCCTACAATGAGCAGTACTTC. Translating gives CSVVLARAYNEQYF.

About this clonotype itself: A much larger clone is a single base away; this may be a read error. This chain connects TRBV4-3 to TRBJ2-1; D remains ambiguous. Trimming took off 0 bases at V and 10 bases at J, with 10 bases between the two ends. Germline CDR1 is LGHNA and CDR2 is YSLEER. CDR3 length: 13 residues. CDR3 in DNA: TGCGCCAGCAGCCAAGATCTGAGCTACGAGCAGTTCTTC. Translated: CASSQDLSYEQFF.

The chain joins TRBV20-1 to TRBJ1-1; 7 nucleotides line up with TRBD1. V gave up 6 bases and J gave up 6 bases; unmatched junction bases: 4. This CDR3 is 11 amino acids long. Germline assignment: CDR1 DFQATT and CDR2 SNEGSKA (reference sequence). The CDR3 loop is CSADREAEAFF. As DNA, the CDR3 is TGCAGTGCAGACAGGGAGGCTGAAGCTTTCTTT.

The chain employs TRBV6-1 and TRBJ1-2; D gene uncertain. Germline V CDR1 and CDR2: MNHNS, SASEGT. This CDR3 region has 13 residues. Trimming removed 4 bases at V and 4 bases at J, with 10 bases between. The CDR3 region is CASSGNRLYGYTF. In nucleotides, the CDR3 is TGTGCCAGCAGTGGCAACAGACTCTATGGCTACACCTTC.

The rearrangement joins TRBV20-1 to TRBJ1-2, with a tentative D call TRBD1 (6 bases). Germline loops: CDR1 DFQATT, CDR2 SNEGSKA (reference sequence). Trimming left V 4 bases short and J 7 bases short, with 19 bases between. CDR3 length: 14 amino acids. The CDR3 DNA sequence: TGCAGTGCTACTCGAAAACAGGGTGGACTTGGCTACACCTTC. Protein: CSATRKQGGLGYTF.

This clonotype was seen a handful of times. The chain combines TRBV12-3 or TRBV12-4 with TRBJ2-5; TRBD2 might be the D (7 bases). The CDR3 totals 13 residues. Trimming stripped 6 bases from V and 5 bases from J, with 13 bases between. The CDR3 DNA is TGTGCCAGCAGAGCGGGGCAGGGGGAGACCCAGTACTTC. It specifies CASRAGQGETQYF.

This clonotype was detected a few times. The chain has TRBV13 and TRBJ2-1; D possibly uses TRBD1 or TRBD2 (7 bases each). Per the germline V gene, CDR1 is PRHDT and CDR2 is FYEKMQ (reference sequence). The CDR3 spans 14 residues. V was cut by 7 bases and J by 10 bases, with 20 bases left in between. The CDR3 nucleotides read TGTGCCAGCACCCTTAGACAGGGAGCGGGGGAGCAGTTCTTC. Protein: CASTLRQGAGEQFF.

This clonotype was detected a few times. The chain links TRBV12-3 or TRBV12-4 to TRBJ1-1, with 7 bases identical to TRBD1. J was trimmed by 9 bases and V by 4 bases; bases with no gene match: 8. The CDR3 has 13 residues. The CDR3 protein is CASSSRQGSKAFF. The CDR3 DNA follows: TGTGCCAGCAGTTCCCGACAGGGTTCGAAAGCTTTCTTT.